This note documents a single TCR beta chain sequence. Its antigen is currently unknown. This record belongs to a study of cytomegalovirus exposure and HLA in healthy donors. The CDR3 is 15 amino acids. Germline CDR1 reads MNHEY; CDR2 reads SMNVEV (reference sequence). V gave up 3 bases and J gave up 3 bases, with 15 bases separating them. Sequencing was performed with immunoSEQ multiplex PCR; in TCRdb, only in-frame clones are kept and a portion is missing. In the table there are 150,000 to 200,000 clones, roughly 80% of which are singletons. Whole-study results and caveats: According to a subsequent analysis, TCR clusters from the first cohort were inclined to appear together in the roughly 130 validation repertoires. It was 150 to 200 TCR beta chains that were listed as cytomegalovirus-associated. Usually a TCR sequence was rare, but some public TCRs were found in many donors.

This chain links TRBV27 with TRBJ2-7, with D uncertain. This sequence was found in a man younger than 45 in good health and CMV-seropositive. The sample comprised PBMCs. This CDR3 reads CASSFSAGWNYEQYF. In DNA form, the CDR3 reads TGTGCCAGCAGTTTTTCGGCAGGATGGAACTACGAGCAGTACTTC.